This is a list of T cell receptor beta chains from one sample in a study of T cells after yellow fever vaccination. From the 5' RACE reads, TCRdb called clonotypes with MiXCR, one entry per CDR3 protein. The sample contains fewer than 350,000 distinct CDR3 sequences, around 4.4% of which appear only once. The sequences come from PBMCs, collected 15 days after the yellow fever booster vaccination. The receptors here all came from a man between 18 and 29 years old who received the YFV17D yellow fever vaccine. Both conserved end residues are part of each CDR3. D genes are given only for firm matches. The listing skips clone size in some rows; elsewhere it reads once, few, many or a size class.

DNA: TGTGCCAGCACCTCCCCCAGGGGCGGAAATGAAAAACTGTTTTTT
CDR3: CASTSPRGGNEKLFF
D: -
size: few
J: TRBJ1-4
V: TRBV2

DNA: TGTGCCAGCAGCTTACAGGGTACCTCTAATGAAAAACTGTTTTTT
CDR3: CASSLQGTSNEKLFF
D: -
size: few
J: TRBJ1-4
V: TRBV7-2

DNA: TGTGCCAGCAGCCAAGATATGTACTCTGGGGCCAACGTCCTGACTTTC
CDR3: CASSQDMYSGANVLTF
D: -
size: many
J: TRBJ2-6
V: TRBV4-2

DNA: TGTGCCAGTGGACGAAACAATCAGCCCCAGCATTTT
CDR3: CASGRNNQPQHF
D: -
size: many
J: TRBJ1-5
V: TRBV6-5

DNA: TGTGCCAGCAGTGAGCCCGGGACAGGCAACAATGAGCAGTTCTTC
CDR3: CASSEPGTGNNEQFF
D: TRBD1
size: few
J: TRBJ2-1
V: TRBV6-1

DNA: TGTGCCAGCACCTTGGGCGGGGGAACTGGCGAGCAGTACTTC
CDR3: CASTLGGGTGEQYF
D: TRBD2
size: -
J: TRBJ2-7
V: TRBV5-6

DNA: TGTGCCAGCAGCGTAGGTAGACACGGAATCTACGAGCAGTACTTC
CDR3: CASSVGRHGIYEQYF
D: -
size: many
J: TRBJ2-7
V: TRBV9

DNA: TGTGCCAGCAGCAACCTAGGAGAGACCCAGTACTTC
CDR3: CASSNLGETQYF
D: -
size: few
J: TRBJ2-5
V: TRBV5-5

DNA: TGTGCCAGCAGGAGGACTAGCGGGGGCACCCGGCCAGATACGCAGTATTTT
CDR3: CASRRTSGGTRPDTQYF
D: TRBD2
size: -
J: TRBJ2-3
V: TRBV25-1

DNA: TGTGCCAGCAGCTTAGGGCAGGCCATGGTTCATTTT
CDR3: CASSLGQAMVHF
D: -
size: many
J: TRBJ2-3
V: TRBV7-9

DNA: TGTGCCAGCAGCTCGGGGGGTATGGGAACTGGGTATGGCTACACCTTC
CDR3: CASSSGGMGTGYGYTF
D: -
size: few
J: TRBJ1-2
V: TRBV7-2

DNA: TGTGCCAGCAGCTTTAGGGGGGGCGTCACAGATACGCAGTATTTT
CDR3: CASSFRGGVTDTQYF
D: -
size: -
J: TRBJ2-3
V: TRBV5-5

DNA: TGCGCCAGCAGCTTAAATGGGGCAGGGGGCGCACCCCTCCACTTT
CDR3: CASSLNGAGGAPLHF
D: TRBD1
size: -
J: TRBJ1-6
V: TRBV5-1

DNA: TGCAGTGCCACTAGGGAGGGCTTCCAAGAGACCCAGTACTTC
CDR3: CSATREGFQETQYF
D: TRBD2
size: many
J: TRBJ2-5
V: TRBV20-1

DNA: TGTGCCAGCAGCCCGGACAGGGAGATTTCACCCCTCCACTTT
CDR3: CASSPDREISPLHF
D: TRBD1
size: few
J: TRBJ1-6
V: TRBV7-9

DNA: TGTGCCACCCGCCTGGGGTTGGGGCGGCTACGTCAAGAGACCCAGTACTTC
CDR3: CATRLGLGRLRQETQYF
D: -
size: many
J: TRBJ2-5
V: TRBV7-2